This entry lists 18 T cell receptor beta chains sequenced from one sample in a study of T cell repertoires in cytomegalovirus infection. Their recognized antigens are unknown. Each CDR3 protein is one row after TCRdb ran MiXCR on the reads. This table holds about 700,000 distinct CDR3 sequences, around 35% found once. Source: cultured PBMCs, taken from culture after CMV antigen stimulation. The receptors stem from a human donor in good health (CMV status not recorded). Some clones in this sample may be carry-over from other donors' samples.

This clonotype was found a few times. V is TRBV7-9 and J is TRBJ2-1; a possible D gene is TRBD1 (5 bases). The V end lost 0 bases, the J end lost 2 bases, and 14 bases lay between the germline ends. The CDR3 totals 17 residues. In germline, CDR1 is SEHNR, CDR2 FQNEAQ (reference sequence). Here the CDR3 reads CASSLATGAYTYNEQFF. CDR3 nucleotides: TGTGCCAGCAGCTTAGCCACTGGGGCTTACACCTACAATGAGCAGTTCTTC.

This chain links TRBV2 with TRBJ2-1; no definite D call. The CDR3 consists of 14 residues. V lost 4 bases and J 7 bases, leaving 14 bases between the germline ends. Germline V CDR1 and CDR2: SNHLY, FYNNEI. CDR3 coding DNA: TGTGCCAGCAGTGGTCCGAGGAGCGTAAATGAGCAGTTCTTC. Protein product: CASSGPRSVNEQFF.

The CDR3 region has the DNA TGTGCCAGCAGCTTGGGAGCACAGGGGCGAAGAAATGAGCAGTTCTTC. It codes for CASSLGAQGRRNEQFF. The chain recombines TRBV5-6 with TRBJ2-1, with TRBD1 identical over 7 bases. The CDR3 spans 16 residues. Trimming at V came to 0 bases and at J to 7 bases, leaving 10 bases not matched to a gene. Germline V gene data show CDR1 as SGHDT and CDR2 as YYEEEE.

This clonotype was recorded at least ten times. The chain recombines TRBV7-2 with TRBJ1-1, with 9 bases that match TRBD1. With V trimmed by 2 bases and J by 4 bases, 2 bases remained unmatched. From germline, CDR1 is SGHTA and CDR2 FQGNSA. The CDR3 has 14 amino acids. The CDR3 DNA reads TGTGCCAGCAGCTTACGGGGACAGGGCACTGAAGCTTTCTTT. It encodes CASSLRGQGTEAFF.

The rearrangement joins TRBV20-1 to TRBJ2-7; TRBD2 matches 10 bases. CDR3 length: 14 residues. Germline CDR1 and CDR2: DFQATT and SNEGSKA (reference sequence). V lost 5 bases and J lost 4; bases outside the gene matches: 8. The CDR3 bases are TGCAGTGCTGAGCCGGGACTAGCGATTTACGAGCAGTACTTC. Translated, it gives CSAEPGLAIYEQYF.

This clonotype was seen repeatedly, ten times or more. The chain is built from TRBV7-2 and TRBJ2-3, with 12 positions matching TRBD2. Looked up from germline, CDR1 is SGHTA and CDR2 is FQGNSA. The J segment lost 5 bases and the V segment lost 1 base, leaving 4 bases of the junction unmatched. The CDR3 spans 16 residues. CDR3 in DNA: TGTGCCAGCAGCTTAGGTCTAGCGGGAGGGTTAGATACGCAGTATTTT. Translated, it gives CASSLGLAGGLDTQYF.

This clonotype was seen a few times. The rearrangement links TRBV6-6 to TRBJ1-6; 7 bases map to TRBD1. CDR3 length equals 15 residues. The V segment lost 5 bases and the J segment 6 bases; nucleotides outside the gene matches: 7. Germline values: CDR1 MNHNY, CDR2 SVGAGI (reference sequence). The CDR3 sequence is CASSQVNRGNSPLHF. DNA of the CDR3: TGTGCCAGCAGTCAGGTCAACAGGGGTAATTCACCCCTCCACTTT.

This clonotype has ten or more counts. The chain carries TRBV7-9 and TRBJ1-2; a possible D gene is TRBD1 (5 bases). From germline, CDR1 is SEHNR and CDR2 FQNEAQ (reference sequence). The V gene lost 3 bases and the J gene lost 4 bases, with 21 bases spanning the gap. The CDR3 is 17 amino acids. CDR3 region: CASSFRPNGARVYGYTF. Here the CDR3 DNA reads TGTGCCAGCAGCTTCCGCCCAAACGGGGCCAGGGTCTATGGCTACACCTTC.

This chain joins TRBV12-3 or TRBV12-4 and TRBJ1-5; 7 bases are shared with TRBD1. V lost 2 bases to trimming and J lost 2 bases; unmatched junction nucleotides: 12. The CDR3 length is 18 residues. CDR3 nucleotide sequence: TGTGCCAGCAGTTTACTCTCCGGCAGGGGGTCAGGCAATCAGCCCCAGCATTTT. Protein: CASSLLSGRGSGNQPQHF.

The chain recombines TRBV6-1 with TRBJ2-2; TRBD2 might be the D (6 bases). This CDR3 comprises 16 residues. Germline loops: CDR1 MNHNS, CDR2 SASEGT. V lost 8 bases, J lost 6 bases, and 22 bases lay in between. CDR3 DNA: TGTGCCAGCCTGCTTGGGCGCGGGATCGCAGCCGGGGAGCTGTTTTTT. As protein: CASLLGRGIAAGELFF.

Here the CDR3 DNA reads TGTGCCAGTAGTGACCTTTTGTTTCGAGGGGAGAACACTGAAGCTTTCTTT. Protein: CASSDLLFRGENTEAFF. J is TRBJ1-1 and V is TRBV19; D might be TRBD1 (5 bases). Trimming shortened V by 5 bases and J by 1 base, and 20 bases separated the two germline ends. Germline CDR1 and CDR2: LNHDA and SQIVND (reference sequence). The CDR3 length is 17 residues.

The chain links TRBV20-1 to TRBJ2-7; 11 bases agree with TRBD2. With 5 bases clipped from V and 5 bases from J, the junction kept 8 bases outside the gene matches. The CDR3 runs to 14 residues. Germline CDR1 is DFQATT and CDR2 is SNEGSKA (reference sequence). The CDR3 spells CSAALAGGNHEQYF. CDR3 sequence (DNA): TGCAGTGCTGCCCTAGCGGGGGGCAACCACGAGCAGTACTTC.

This clonotype was seen a handful of times. This sequence joins TRBV19 and TRBJ2-6, with D unresolved. The germline V gene encodes CDR1 LNHDA and CDR2 SQIVND (reference sequence). Trimming took 7 bases from V and 2 from J, leaving 9 bases between them. CDR3 length: 14 residues. The CDR3 is CASTHSPGANVLTF. CDR3 DNA sequence: TGTGCCAGTACTCACTCACCTGGGGCCAACGTCCTGACTTTC.

The chain links TRBV28 to TRBJ1-2; 9 bases match TRBD1. The V and J ends lost 7 bases and 4 bases, in that order; junction bases with no gene match: 4. There are 13 residues in the CDR3. The germline CDR1 and CDR2 sequences are MDHEN and SYDVKM. CDR3 nucleotides: TGTGCCAGCACCGAACAGGGGGCCTATGGCTACACCTTC. Translated, it gives CASTEQGAYGYTF.

A few counts support this clonotype. Here the CDR3 reads CASSSWTSGIDEQFF. The CDR3 DNA reads as TGTGCCAGCAGTTCATGGACTAGCGGGATAGATGAGCAGTTCTTC. The rearrangement links TRBV12-3 or TRBV12-4 to TRBJ2-1; 12 bases fit TRBD2. CDR3 length: 15 amino acids. V gave up 4 bases and J gave up 8 bases; unmatched junction bases: 6.

This clonotype was counted between two and nine times. This sequence joins TRBV7-6 and TRBJ1-3; D call uncertain. CDR1 SGHVS and CDR2 FNYEAQ come from the germline V gene. The germline V and J ends were trimmed by 1 base and 5 bases, with 12 bases remaining between them. The CDR3 loop spans 15 amino acids. The DNA for the CDR3 is TGTGCCAGCAGCTTAGAAGCCACAACGCGAAACACCATATATTTT. It specifies CASSLEATTRNTIYF.

In this sample, this clonotype turned up a few times. The chain uses TRBV7-9 and TRBJ2-1; the match to TRBD1 covers 9 bases. Germline CDR1 is SEHNR and CDR2 is FQNEAQ (reference sequence). Trimming took 5 bases from V and 9 from J; bases not matched to a gene: 8. The CDR3 covers 14 residues. This CDR3 is CASSHTTGGGEQFF. DNA of the CDR3: TGTGCCAGCAGCCATACTACAGGGGGCGGTGAGCAGTTCTTC.

This chain joins TRBV12-5 and TRBJ2-1; D may be TRBD1 (5 bases). The germline gives CDR1 LGHNT, CDR2 FRNRAP. This CDR3 comprises 12 residues. V lost 5 bases, J lost 15 bases, and 17 bases lay in between. CDR3 DNA: TGTGCTAGTGGTGACCCCCTAGGGGTGCTGTTCTTC. Amino acid sequence: CASGDPLGVLFF.